These T cell receptor beta chains were read from a single sample in a study of blood T cell repertoires in COVID-19. Sequencing used immunoSEQ multiplex PCR; TCRdb keeps in-frame clones, though not all of them. Of 170,000 or so clones detected, around 84% appear once; the ten largest clones hold roughly 7%. Sequencing used peripheral blood. The receptor source for this set is a man aged 45 to 65 with active or convalescent COVID-19. Each CDR3 is given with its conserved first and last residue. Each record gives: V gene, clone size, J gene, D gene, CDR3 DNA, CDR3 protein. D genes are given only for firm matches. Clone size is stated in some rows and not others, as once, few, many or a class when expanded.

>TRBV7-3|NA|TRBJ2-2|NA
TGTGCCAGCAGCTCATACAGGGAACCCACCGGGGAGCTGTTTTTT
CASSSYREPTGELFF
>TRBV2|once|TRBJ1-1|NA
TGTGCCAGCTCGCGGGACCAATGGGACACTGAAGCTTTCTTT
CASSRDQWDTEAFF
>TRBV7-3|NA|TRBJ1-6|NA
TGTGCCAGCAACGAAGCGGGGGGAGGTTCACCCCTCCACTTT
CASNEAGGGSPLHF
>TRBV7-9|NA|TRBJ1-2|NA
TGTGCCAGCAGTCCCGCCAGGGGATATGACTATGGCTACACCTTC
CASSPARGYDYGYTF
>TRBV6-2/TRBV6-3|few|TRBJ2-3|TRBD2
TGTGCCAGCAGTTACCGGGGGGACACAGATACGCAGTATTTT
CASSYRGDTDTQYF
>TRBV11-3|NA|TRBJ2-1|TRBD1
TGTGCCAGCAGCCTCACGACAGGGGGCATTGAGCAGTTCTTC
CASSLTTGGIEQFF
>TRBV6-6|once|TRBJ1-3|NA
TGTGCCAGCAGTTACCTCAGGGTCTCTGGAAACACCATATATTTT
CASSYLRVSGNTIYF
>TRBV4-3|NA|TRBJ2-7|NA
TGCGCCAGCAGCCATGTCGGGGACTCACCCTACGAGCAGTACTTC
CASSHVGDSPYEQYF
>TRBV11-2|NA|TRBJ2-7|NA
TGTGCCAGCAGCAACAGCTACGAGCAGTACTTC
CASSNSYEQYF
>TRBV5-8|NA|TRBJ2-3|NA
TGTGCCAGCAGCTTGGGGGACATCCTCACAGATACGCAGTATTTT
CASSLGDILTDTQYF
>TRBV6-2/TRBV6-3|NA|TRBJ1-1|NA
TGTGCCAGCAGCCCCGGTCCCCAGGTTAGGAAAACTGAAGCTTTCTTT
CASSPGPQVRKTEAFF
>TRBV6-1|once|TRBJ2-7|NA
TGTGCCAGCAGTGAAGTGGGACACCGGAGCTCCTACGAGCAGTACTTC
CASSEVGHRSSYEQYF
>TRBV11-2|NA|TRBJ1-2|TRBD1
TGTGCCAGCAGTACTGACAGGGCGAACTATGGCTACACCTTC
CASSTDRANYGYTF
>TRBV27|NA|TRBJ2-3|NA
TGTGCCAGCATCAAGACAGGGAGGTCAGATACGCAGTATTTT
CASIKTGRSDTQYF
>TRBV28|once|TRBJ2-7|TRBD1
TGTGCCAGCAGAGAGGGATCCACAGGGGGTCCCAACGAGCAGTACTTC
CASREGSTGGPNEQYF
>TRBV5-4|NA|TRBJ1-3|TRBD1
TGTGCCAGCAGCTTTCCTCCGACAGGGGCTGGAAACACCATATATTTT
CASSFPPTGAGNTIYF
>TRBV14|NA|TRBJ2-7|NA
TGTGCCAGCAGTCCCGTCACAGGGCCCAACTACGAGCAGTACTTC
CASSPVTGPNYEQYF
>TRBV4-1|NA|TRBJ1-5|NA
TGCGCCAGCAGCGCGCGAGCTACGAGCAATCAGCCCCAGCATTTT
CASSARATSNQPQHF
>TRBV9|once|TRBJ1-6|NA
TGTGCCAGCAGCGTAGGAAACTGGGCAGGGCGTAATTCACCCCTCCACTTT
CASSVGNWAGRNSPLHF
>TRBV7-9|NA|TRBJ1-2|NA
TGTGCCAGCAGTACCGGGCCTGATAGGGGCTATGGCTACACCTTC
CASSTGPDRGYGYTF
>TRBV5-8|NA|TRBJ1-6|TRBD1
TGTGCCAGCAGCTTACAGCAGGGGGCGAATTCACCCCTCCACTTT
CASSLQQGANSPLHF
>TRBV7-8|NA|TRBJ1-5|NA
TGTGCCAGCAGCCCCGAAGGGGGGGCTGGTCAGCCCCAGCATTTT
CASSPEGGAGQPQHF
>TRBV19|NA|TRBJ1-1|TRBD1
TGTGCCAGTAGACAGAGATTTACCTCGGATTGGGGCAGGGGGACGAACACTGAAGCTTTCTTT
CASRQRFTSDWGRGTNTEAFF
>TRBV4-3|NA|TRBJ1-2|TRBD1
TGCGCCAGCAGCCAAGATCGGGGGACAGGGGGCGCTTTTGATAACTATGGCTACACCTTC
CASSQDRGTGGAFDNYGYTF
>TRBV30|NA|TRBJ2-1|NA
TGTGCCTGGAGTGACCGACTGGTCGATGAGCAGTTCTTC
CAWSDRLVDEQFF
>TRBV7-2|NA|TRBJ1-5|NA
TGTGCCAGCAGCTGGGACTCCGATCAGCCCCAGCATTTT
CASSWDSDQPQHF